The 3 T cell receptor beta chains reported below all come from one sample, sequenced in a study of CD8 T cells in ankylosing spondylitis. Study conclusions and caveats: What appeared characteristic of ankylosing spondylitis blood was a TCR beta motif of eight highly homologous variants.

For these TCRs, the target antigens are not known. TCRdb ran MiXCR on the 5' RACE reads and lists one entry per CDR3 protein. This sample has some 450,000 distinct CDR3 sequences, with roughly 18% found just once. The sequenced sample consisted of blood, either unsorted or a sorted T cell fraction (not recorded which). The source is a male donor with ankylosing spondylitis.

This clonotype was detected only a few times. The chain joins TRBV9 to TRBJ2-1; D not resolved. Germline assignment: CDR1 SGDLS and CDR2 YYNGEE. The V and J ends lost 3 bases and 0 bases respectively, with 13 bases between them. This CDR3 spans 16 amino acids. CDR3 nucleotide sequence: TGTGCCAGCAGCGATCGGACGGAGAGCTCCTACAATGAGCAGTTCTTC. Its translation is CASSDRTESSYNEQFF.

The chain uses TRBV28 and TRBJ1-5; 9 bases are shared with TRBD1. With V trimmed by 8 bases and J by 3 bases, 5 bases remained unmatched. In germline, CDR1 is MDHEN, CDR2 SYDVKM. CDR3 length: 14 residues. DNA for the CDR3: TGTGCCAGCCTCCGGGACAGGGCCAATCAGCCCCAGCATTTT. Its translation is CASLRDRANQPQHF.

This clonotype has ten or more counts. The gene calls are TRBV29-1 and TRBJ1-5; 7 bases fit TRBD1. Germline trimming cut 6 bases from V and 1 base from J; bases unmatched to any gene: 9. The CDR3 is 15 residues long. Germline CDR1 reads SQVTM; CDR2 reads ANQGSEA. CDR3 amino acids: CSVVTSGGSNQPQHF. The CDR3 DNA follows: TGCAGCGTCGTCACCTCAGGGGGGAGCAATCAGCCCCAGCATTTT.